These T cell receptor beta chains were read from a single sample in a study of OX40 agonist ivuxolimab in advanced cancers. This table comes from immunoSEQ multiplex PCR, and its TCRdb copy is limited to in-frame clones, with some not included. The sample lists some 70,000 clones, more than 75% occurring once. The sequencing here drew on CD4+ or CD8+ T cells sorted from blood, taken in a trial of the OX40 agonist ivuxolimab. All receptors derive from an adult with an advanced solid tumor such as melanoma, head and neck, liver or kidney cancer. Both conserved end residues are part of each CDR3. Fields, in order: V gene, D gene, clone size, J gene, CDR3 DNA, CDR3 protein. A D gene is named only where the DNA matches it firmly. Some rows have no size entry. The others give once, few or many, or a class for an expanded clone.

TRBV7-8,.,.,TRBJ1-3,TGTGCCAGCAGCTTCGGAGGGAACTCTGGAAACACCATATATTTT,CASSFGGNSGNTIYF
TRBV5-6,.,.,TRBJ1-4,TGTGCCAGCGGAACGTCCCGTGGACAGAAGGTAGGAGAAAAACTGTTTTTT,CASGTSRGQKVGEKLFF
TRBV28,.,.,TRBJ1-2,TGTGCCAGCAGTTCCCAGGTGACCTATGGCTACACCTTC,CASSSQVTYGYTF
TRBV18,.,.,TRBJ1-2,TGTGCCAGCTCACCAGCCAGGGGTTCGGATGGCTACACCTTC,CASSPARGSDGYTF
TRBV5-1,.,once,TRBJ1-4,TGCGCCAGCAGCTTGTTTGGGGGAACGGATGAAAAACTGTTTTTT,CASSLFGGTDEKLFF
TRBV7-9,TRBD1,.,TRBJ2-5,TGTGCCAGCAGCTTAGGACAGGGCAGGGCCCAGTACTTC,CASSLGQGRAQYF
TRBV5-6,TRBD1,.,TRBJ2-7,TGTGCCAGCAGCCAAAATCCCGGGACAGCATCCTACGAGCAGTACTTC,CASSQNPGTASYEQYF
TRBV6-1,TRBD1,.,TRBJ2-3,TGTGCCAGCAGTGCACCCCCGGGACAGGGGACCACAGATACGCAGTATTTT,CASSAPPGQGTTDTQYF
TRBV7-2,.,.,TRBJ2-5,TGTGCCAGCAGCTTACGGATCTCCGGGGAGACCCAGTACTTC,CASSLRISGETQYF
TRBV11-3,TRBD1,once,TRBJ1-1,TGTGCCAGCAGCTCTGGACAGGGAGGGACCACTGAAGCTTTCTTT,CASSSGQGGTTEAFF
TRBV25-1,.,.,TRBJ2-3,TGTGCCAGCAGAGTAACAAACACAGATACGCAGTATTTT,CASRVTNTDTQYF
TRBV6-6,TRBD1,few,TRBJ1-2,TGTGCCAGCCGGACAGGGATTCATTATGGCTACACCTTC,CASRTGIHYGYTF
TRBV7-3,.,once,TRBJ1-5,TGTGCCAGCAGCTTAACGCGGAGTCAGCCCCAGCATTTT,CASSLTRSQPQHF
TRBV7-3,.,once,TRBJ1-2,TGTGCCAGCTCCAGATCCGGGGAATCCTACTATGGCCACACCTTC,CASSRSGESYYGHTF
TRBV11-2,.,.,TRBJ1-6,TGTGCCAGCAGCGCCCCGGCCGGCTATTCACCCCTCCACTTT,CASSAPAGYSPLHF
TRBV7-6,.,.,TRBJ1-3,TGTGCCAGCAGCTTAGGAAGCTCTGGAAACACCATATATTTT,CASSLGSSGNTIYF
TRBV9,.,.,TRBJ2-3,TGTGCCAGCAGCTTTGGAGGGGGGTACGCAGATACGCAGTATTTT,CASSFGGGYADTQYF
TRBV4-3,.,.,TRBJ1-6,TGCGCCAGCAGCCAAGATCTCTACGTGGGGACGAGCTCCTATAATTCACCCCTCCACTTT,CASSQDLYVGTSSYNSPLHF
TRBV4-3,.,.,TRBJ1-2,TGCGCCAGCAGCCCTACCTCCGGGACACGCGGCTACACCTTC,CASSPTSGTRGYTF
TRBV7-2,TRBD2,.,TRBJ2-7,TGTGCCAGCAGCTTAGACGGCGGGGGAGCCCCCCGCGAGCAGTACTTC,CASSLDGGGAPREQYF
TRBV7-2,TRBD1,.,TRBJ1-4,TGTGCCAGCAGCTTATACGGCAGGGGGGCAACTAATGAAAAACTGTTTTTT,CASSLYGRGATNEKLFF
TRBV5-1,.,.,TRBJ2-1,TGCGCCAGCAGCTTGGGGACGGGCGGGGATGAGCAGTTCTTC,CASSLGTGGDEQFF
TRBV5-6,.,.,TRBJ1-2,TGTGCCAGCAGCTTGCAGGGGAGAAACTATGGCTACACCTTC,CASSLQGRNYGYTF
TRBV7-6,.,.,TRBJ2-7,TGTGCCAGCAGCTTAGGAACTACAGGAGCCTACGAGCAGTACTTC,CASSLGTTGAYEQYF
TRBV11-3,TRBD1,.,TRBJ1-2,TGTGCCAGCAGCTTGTCCGGGACAGGGGACGGTCGGGACTATGGCTACACCTTC,CASSLSGTGDGRDYGYTF
TRBV7-8,.,once,TRBJ2-5,TGTGCCAGCATCAAGAGGGGCCGTGAAGAGACCCAGTACTTC,CASIKRGREETQYF
TRBV6-1,TRBD1,few,TRBJ1-2,TGTGCCGGGGTGACAGGGGTGCGTGGCTACACCTTC,CAGVTGVRGYTF
TRBV5-1,TRBD1,.,TRBJ2-1,TGCGCCAGCAGCCTCCGACAGGGCCCCTACAATGAGCAGTTCTTC,CASSLRQGPYNEQFF